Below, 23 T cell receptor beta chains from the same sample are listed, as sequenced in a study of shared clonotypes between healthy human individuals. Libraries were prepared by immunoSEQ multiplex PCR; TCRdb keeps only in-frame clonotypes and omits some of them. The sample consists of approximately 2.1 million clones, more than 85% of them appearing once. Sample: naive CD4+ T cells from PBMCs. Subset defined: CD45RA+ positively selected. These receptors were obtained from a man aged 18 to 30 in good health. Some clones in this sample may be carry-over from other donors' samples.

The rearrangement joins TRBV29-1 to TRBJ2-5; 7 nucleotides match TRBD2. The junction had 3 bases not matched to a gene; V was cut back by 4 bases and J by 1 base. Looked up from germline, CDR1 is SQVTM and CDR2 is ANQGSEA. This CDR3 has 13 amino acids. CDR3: CSVVSSGQETQYF. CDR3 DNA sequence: TGCAGCGTTGTTTCTAGCGGCCAAGAGACCCAGTACTTC. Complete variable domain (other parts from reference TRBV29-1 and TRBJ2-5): SAVISQKPSRDICQRGTSLTIQCQVDSQVTMMFWYRQQPGQSLTLIATANQGSEATYESGFVIDKFPISRPNLTFSTLTVSNMSPEDSSIYLCSVVSSGQETQYFGPGTRLLVL.

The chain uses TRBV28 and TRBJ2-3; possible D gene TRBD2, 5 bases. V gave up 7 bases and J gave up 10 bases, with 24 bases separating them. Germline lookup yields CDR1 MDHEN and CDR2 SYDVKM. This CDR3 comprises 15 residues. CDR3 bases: TGTGCCAGCATCACAATACGGGCGGGCCCCGGGTCGCAGTATTTT. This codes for CASITIRAGPGSQYF.

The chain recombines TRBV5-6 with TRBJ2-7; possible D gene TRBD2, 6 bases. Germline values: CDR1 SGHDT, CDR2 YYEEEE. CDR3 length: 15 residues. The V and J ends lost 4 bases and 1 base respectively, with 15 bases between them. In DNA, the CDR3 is TGTGCCAGCAGCCGATGGTTAGCGGAGTCCTACGAGCAGTACTTC. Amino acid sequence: CASSRWLAESYEQYF. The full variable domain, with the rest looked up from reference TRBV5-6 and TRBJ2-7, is DAGVTQSPTHLIKTRGQQVTLRCSPKSGHDTVSWYQQALGQGPQFIFQYYEEEERQRGNFPDRFSGHQFPNYSSELNVNALLLGDSALYLCASSRWLAESYEQYFGPGTRLTVT.

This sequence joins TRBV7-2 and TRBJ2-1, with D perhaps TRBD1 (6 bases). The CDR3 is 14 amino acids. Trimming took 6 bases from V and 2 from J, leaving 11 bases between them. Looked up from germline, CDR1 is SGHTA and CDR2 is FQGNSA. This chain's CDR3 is CASSGQPTYNEQFF. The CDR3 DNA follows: TGTGCCAGCAGTGGACAGCCGACCTACAATGAGCAGTTCTTC. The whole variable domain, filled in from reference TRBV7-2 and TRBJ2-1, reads GAGVSQSPSNKVTEKGKDVELRCDPISGHTALYWYRQSLGQGLEFLIYFQGNSAPDKSGLPSDRFSAERTGGSVSTLTIQRTQQEDSAVYLCASSGQPTYNEQFFGPGTRLTVL.

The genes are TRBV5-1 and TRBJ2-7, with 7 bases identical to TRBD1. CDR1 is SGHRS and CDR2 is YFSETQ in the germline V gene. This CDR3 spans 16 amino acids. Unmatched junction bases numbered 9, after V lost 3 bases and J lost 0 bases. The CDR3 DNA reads TGCGCCAGCAGCTGGGGGACAGTAGGCACCTCCTACGAGCAGTACTTC. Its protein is CASSWGTVGTSYEQYF.

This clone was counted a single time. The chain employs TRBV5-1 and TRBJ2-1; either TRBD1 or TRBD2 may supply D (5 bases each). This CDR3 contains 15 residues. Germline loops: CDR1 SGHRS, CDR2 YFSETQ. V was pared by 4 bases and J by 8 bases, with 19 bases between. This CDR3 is CASSRNRGRDDEQFF. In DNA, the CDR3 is TGCGCCAGCAGCAGGAATAGAGGCAGGGACGATGAGCAGTTCTTC.

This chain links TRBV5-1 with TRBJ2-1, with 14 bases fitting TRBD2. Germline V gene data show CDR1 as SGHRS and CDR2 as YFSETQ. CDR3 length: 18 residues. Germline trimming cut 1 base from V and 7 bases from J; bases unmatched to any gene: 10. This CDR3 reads CASSLLVAGLAGVNEQFF. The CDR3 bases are TGCGCCAGCAGCTTGTTGGTAGCGGGACTAGCGGGAGTGAATGAGCAGTTCTTC.

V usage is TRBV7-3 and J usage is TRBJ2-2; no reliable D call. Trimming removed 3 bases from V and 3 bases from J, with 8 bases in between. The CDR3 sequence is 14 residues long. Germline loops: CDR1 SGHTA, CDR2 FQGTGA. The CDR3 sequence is CASSFGGYTGELFF. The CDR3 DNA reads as TGTGCCAGCAGCTTCGGCGGATACACCGGGGAGCTGTTTTTT.

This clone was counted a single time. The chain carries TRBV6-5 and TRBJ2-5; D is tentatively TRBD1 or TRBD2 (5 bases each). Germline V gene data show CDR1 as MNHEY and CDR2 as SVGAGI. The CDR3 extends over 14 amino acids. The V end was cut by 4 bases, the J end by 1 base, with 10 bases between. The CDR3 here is CASSSGRAQETQYF. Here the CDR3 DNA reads TGTGCCAGCAGTTCGGGACGGGCCCAAGAGACCCAGTACTTC.

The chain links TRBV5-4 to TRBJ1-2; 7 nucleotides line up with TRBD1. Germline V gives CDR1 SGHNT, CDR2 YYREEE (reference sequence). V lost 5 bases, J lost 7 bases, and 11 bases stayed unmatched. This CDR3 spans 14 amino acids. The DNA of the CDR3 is TGTGCCAGCAGACCAGACAGGGAGCCAGCTGGCTACACCTTC. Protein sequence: CASRPDREPAGYTF.

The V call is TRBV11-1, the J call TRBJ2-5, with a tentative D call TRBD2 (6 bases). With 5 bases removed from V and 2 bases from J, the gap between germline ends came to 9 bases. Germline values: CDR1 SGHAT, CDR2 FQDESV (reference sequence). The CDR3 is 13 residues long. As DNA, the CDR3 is TGTGCCAGCAGCCCAGGAGGGCAAGAGACCCAGTACTTC. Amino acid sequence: CASSPGGQETQYF. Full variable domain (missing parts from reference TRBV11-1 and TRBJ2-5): EAEVAQSPRYKITEKSQAVAFWCDPISGHATLYWYRQILGQGPELLVQFQDESVVDDSQLPKDRFSAERLKGVDSTLKIQPAELGDSAMYLCASSPGGQETQYFGPGTRLLVL.

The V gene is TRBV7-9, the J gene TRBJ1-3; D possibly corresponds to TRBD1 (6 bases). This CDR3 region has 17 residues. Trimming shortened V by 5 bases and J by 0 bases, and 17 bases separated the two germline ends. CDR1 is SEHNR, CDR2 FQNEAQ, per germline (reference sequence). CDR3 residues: CASSPKGETFSGNTIYF. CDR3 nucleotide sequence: TGTGCCAGCAGCCCCAAGGGGGAGACCTTCTCTGGAAACACCATATATTTT.

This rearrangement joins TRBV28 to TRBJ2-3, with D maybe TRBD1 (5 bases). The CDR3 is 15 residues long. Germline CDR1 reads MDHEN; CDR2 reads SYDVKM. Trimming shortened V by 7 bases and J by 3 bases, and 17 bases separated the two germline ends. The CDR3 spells CASNTRAGGTDTQYF. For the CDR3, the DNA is TGTGCCAGCAATACCAGGGCTGGTGGTACAGATACGCAGTATTTT.

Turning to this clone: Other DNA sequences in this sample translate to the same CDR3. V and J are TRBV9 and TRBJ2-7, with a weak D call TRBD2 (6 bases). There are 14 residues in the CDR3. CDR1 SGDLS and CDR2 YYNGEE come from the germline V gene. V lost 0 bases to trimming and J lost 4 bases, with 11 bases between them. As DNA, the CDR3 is TGTGCCAGCAGCGTAGAGGCGGGATCGTACGAGCAGTACTTC. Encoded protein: CASSVEAGSYEQYF. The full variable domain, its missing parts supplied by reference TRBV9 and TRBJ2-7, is DSGVTQTPKHLITATGQRVTLRCSPRSGDLSVYWYQQSLDQGLQFLIQYYNGEERAKGNILERFSAQQFPDLHSELNLSSLELGDSALYFCASSVEAGSYEQYFGPGTRLTVT.

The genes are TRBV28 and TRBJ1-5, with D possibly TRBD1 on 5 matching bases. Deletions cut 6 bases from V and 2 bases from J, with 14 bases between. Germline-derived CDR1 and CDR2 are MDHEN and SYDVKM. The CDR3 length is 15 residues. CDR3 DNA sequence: TGTGCCAGCAGCTTGATAATGGGGGGCAATCAGCCCCAGCATTTT. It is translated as CASSLIMGGNQPQHF. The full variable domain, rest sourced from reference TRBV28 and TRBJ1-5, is DVKVTQSSRYLVKRTGEKVFLECVQDMDHENMFWYRQDPGLGLRLIYFSYDVKMKEKGDIPEGYSVSREKKERFSLILESASTNQTSMYLCASSLIMGGNQPQHFGDGTRLSIL.

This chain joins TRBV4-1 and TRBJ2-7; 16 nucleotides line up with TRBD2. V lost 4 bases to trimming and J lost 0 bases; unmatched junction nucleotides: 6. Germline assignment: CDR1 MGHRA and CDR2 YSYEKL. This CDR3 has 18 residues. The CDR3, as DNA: TGCGCCAGCAGCCGGGGGACTAGCGGGAGGGAGAGCTCCTACGAGCAGTACTTC. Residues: CASSRGTSGRESSYEQYF.

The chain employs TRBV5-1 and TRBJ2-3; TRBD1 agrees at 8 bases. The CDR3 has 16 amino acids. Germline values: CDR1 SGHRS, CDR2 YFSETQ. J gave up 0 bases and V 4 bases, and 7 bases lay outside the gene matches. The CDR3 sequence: CASSQSRGPSTDTQYF. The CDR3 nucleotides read TGCGCCAGCAGCCAGAGCAGGGGGCCAAGCACAGATACGCAGTATTTT.

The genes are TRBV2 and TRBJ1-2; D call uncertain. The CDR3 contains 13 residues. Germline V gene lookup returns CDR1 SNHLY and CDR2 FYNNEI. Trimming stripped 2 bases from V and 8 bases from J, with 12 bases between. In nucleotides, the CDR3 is TGTGCCAGCAGTGAATATGGGGAAAGCGGCTACACCTTC. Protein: CASSEYGESGYTF.

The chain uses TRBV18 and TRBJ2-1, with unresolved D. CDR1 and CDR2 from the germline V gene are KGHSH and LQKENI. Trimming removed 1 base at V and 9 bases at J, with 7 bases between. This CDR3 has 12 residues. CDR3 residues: CASSPQGPEQFF. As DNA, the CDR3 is TGTGCCAGCTCACCACAGGGTCCTGAGCAGTTCTTC.

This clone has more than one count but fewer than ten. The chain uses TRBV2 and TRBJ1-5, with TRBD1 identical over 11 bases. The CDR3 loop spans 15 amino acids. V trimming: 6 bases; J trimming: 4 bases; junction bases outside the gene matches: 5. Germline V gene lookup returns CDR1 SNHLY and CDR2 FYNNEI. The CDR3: CASSQGQGANQPQHF. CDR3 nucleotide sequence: TGTGCCAGCAGCCAAGGACAGGGGGCGAATCAGCCCCAGCATTTT.

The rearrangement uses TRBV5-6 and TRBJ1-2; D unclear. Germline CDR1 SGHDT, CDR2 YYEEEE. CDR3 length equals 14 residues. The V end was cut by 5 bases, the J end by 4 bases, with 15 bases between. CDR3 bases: TGTGCCAGCAGTCCCCCGTGGGGAGGCTATGGCTACACCTTC. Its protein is CASSPPWGGYGYTF.

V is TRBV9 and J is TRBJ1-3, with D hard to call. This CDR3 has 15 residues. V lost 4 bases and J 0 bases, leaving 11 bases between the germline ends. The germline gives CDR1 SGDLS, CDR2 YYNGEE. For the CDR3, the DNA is TGTGCCAGCAGCCCTGCTCCCAGCTCTGGAAACACCATATATTTT. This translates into CASSPAPSSGNTIYF.

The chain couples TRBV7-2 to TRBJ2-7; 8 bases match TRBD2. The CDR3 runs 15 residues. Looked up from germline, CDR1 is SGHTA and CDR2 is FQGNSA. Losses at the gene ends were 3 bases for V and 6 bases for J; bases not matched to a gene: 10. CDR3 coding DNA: TGTGCCAGCAGCTTTTTGGGGCTAGCGGGTTCCGAGCAGTACTTC. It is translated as CASSFLGLAGSEQYF.